Listed here are 10 T cell receptor beta chains from one sample, sequenced in a study of cytomegalovirus exposure and HLA in healthy donors. The PCR was carried out with 60 Vbeta primers and 13 Jbeta primers. The repertoire was sequenced with immunoSEQ multiplex PCR; TCRdb's copy has only in-frame clones and lacks some. The sample consists of about 160,000 clones, about 80% of them appearing once. Material: PBMCs. All receptors derive from a man younger than 30 in good health and CMV-seropositive.

The chain couples TRBV6-6 to TRBJ1-5; the D gene is possibly TRBD1 (6 bases). V dropped 7 bases and J dropped 8 bases, with 21 bases sitting between them. The CDR3 is 15 amino acids. Germline-derived CDR1 and CDR2 are MNHNY and SVGAGI (reference sequence). CDR3 residues: CASKLTGLSGEPQHF. For the CDR3, the DNA is TGTGCCAGCAAATTGACAGGACTGAGTGGGGAGCCCCAGCATTTT.

The chain is built from TRBV6-4 and TRBJ2-1; tentative D call: TRBD2 (5 bases). Germline CDR1 is MRHNA and CDR2 is SNTAGT. Trimming removed 10 bases at V and 8 bases at J, with 18 bases between. This CDR3 is built from 13 residues. In DNA, the CDR3 is TGTGCCACCAGCCGGGAACTCGGGGATGAGCAGTTCTTC. Protein: CATSRELGDEQFF.

Comment on this clone: Other nucleotide sequences in the sample specify the same CDR3. The rearrangement links TRBV9 to TRBJ2-5; D is ambiguous. CDR3 size: 13 residues. CDR1 SGDLS and CDR2 YYNGEE come from the germline V gene. Trimming stripped 0 bases from V and 2 bases from J, with 5 bases between. Written as DNA, the CDR3 is TGTGCCAGCAGCGTAGGACAACAAGAGACCCAGTACTTC. This gives the protein CASSVGQQETQYF.

V is TRBV2 and J is TRBJ1-1, with TRBD1 matching 7 bases. The CDR3 is 12 residues long. CDR1 and CDR2 from the germline V gene are SNHLY and FYNNEI. V was pared by 6 bases and J by 7 bases, with 5 bases of the junction left unmatched. CDR3 in amino acids: CASSLGQNEAFF. CDR3 coding DNA: TGTGCCAGCAGCTTGGGACAGAATGAAGCTTTCTTT.

The CDR3 loop is CASSVQASESYEQYF. CDR3 nucleotide sequence: TGTGCCAGTAGTGTACAGGCTTCTGAGTCCTACGAGCAGTACTTC. The rearrangement links TRBV19 to TRBJ2-7; perhaps TRBD1 as D (5 bases). V was pared by 5 bases and J by 1 base, with 15 bases between. The CDR3 is 15 residues long. Germline loops: CDR1 LNHDA, CDR2 SQIVND (reference sequence).

In its sample, this clone was seen once. The rearrangement uses TRBV19 and TRBJ1-2; 7 bases are shared with TRBD1. The CDR3 runs 13 residues. The germline gives CDR1 LNHDA, CDR2 SQIVND (reference sequence). J gave up 3 bases and V 6 bases, and 4 bases lay outside the gene matches. The CDR3 region is CASSRQGDYGYTF. CDR3 in DNA: TGTGCCAGTAGCAGACAGGGAGACTATGGCTACACCTTC.

As to this clone: At one boundary the junction diverges from the germline segment, which might be a read error. V is TRBV7-9 and J is TRBJ1-1; the match to TRBD1 covers 8 bases. This CDR3 region has 12 residues. Per the germline V gene, CDR1 is SEHNR and CDR2 is FQNEAQ (reference sequence). The CDR3 DNA follows: TGTTCCAGCAGCTTAGGACAGGGCGAGGCTTTCTTT. It encodes CSSSLGQGEAFF.

The rearrangement uses TRBV5-4 and TRBJ2-3, with a possible D match to TRBD2 (5 bases). Germline-derived CDR1 and CDR2 are SGHNT and YYREEE (reference sequence). The CDR3 consists of 16 residues. Between the trimmed V and J ends, which lost 5 bases and 2 bases, there was a span of 18 bases. The CDR3 DNA reads as TGTGCCAGCAGTCCACGAGGTGGACTGATCACAGATACGCAGTATTTT. It is translated as CASSPRGGLITDTQYF.

The chain uses TRBV9 and TRBJ1-4, with D possibly being TRBD1 (6 bases). The ends were cut back, 4 bases at V and 7 bases at J, with 17 bases in the middle. CDR1 is SGDLS and CDR2 is YYNGEE in the germline V gene. This CDR3 is built from 15 residues. CDR3 DNA sequence: TGTGCCAGCAGCTCGGGGGGACACCAATCTGAAAAACTGTTTTTT. This sequence encodes CASSSGGHQSEKLFF.

The chain joins TRBV19 to TRBJ2-3; 7 bases align to TRBD1. Per germline, CDR1 LNHDA and CDR2 SQIVND (reference sequence). The CDR3 has 15 residues. With V trimmed by 5 bases and J by 1 base, 6 bases remained unmatched. The CDR3 spells CASSPRTGGTDTQYF. The DNA for the CDR3 is TGTGCCAGTAGTCCACGGACAGGAGGCACAGATACGCAGTATTTT.